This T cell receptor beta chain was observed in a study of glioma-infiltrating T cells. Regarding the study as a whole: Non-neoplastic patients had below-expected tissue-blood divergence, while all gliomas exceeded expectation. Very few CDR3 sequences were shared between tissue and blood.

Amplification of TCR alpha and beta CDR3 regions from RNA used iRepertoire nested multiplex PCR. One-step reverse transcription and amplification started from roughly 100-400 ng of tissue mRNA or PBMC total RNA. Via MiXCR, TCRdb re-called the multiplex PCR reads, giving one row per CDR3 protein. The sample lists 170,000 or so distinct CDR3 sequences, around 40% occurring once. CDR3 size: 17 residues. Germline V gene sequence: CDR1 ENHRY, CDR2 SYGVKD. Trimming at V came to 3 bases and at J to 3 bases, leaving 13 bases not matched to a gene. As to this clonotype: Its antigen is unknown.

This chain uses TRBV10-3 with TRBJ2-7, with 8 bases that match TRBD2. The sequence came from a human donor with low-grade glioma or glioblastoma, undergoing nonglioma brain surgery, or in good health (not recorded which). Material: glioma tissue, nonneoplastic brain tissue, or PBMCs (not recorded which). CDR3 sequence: CAISDPGGGTRDYEQYF. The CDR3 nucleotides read TGTGCCATCAGTGATCCAGGCGGCGGGACTAGGGACTACGAGCAGTACTTC.